This T cell receptor (beta chain) was obtained from a study of T-cell memory formation after mild COVID-19. The V gene lost 0 bases and the J gene lost 6 bases, with 23 bases spanning the gap. CDR3 length: 18 amino acids. Germline-derived CDR1 and CDR2 are SGHTA and FQGNSA. TCRdb analysed the 5' RACE reads with MiXCR anew, one entry per CDR3 protein. The data show about 540,000 distinct CDR3 sequences, 20% seen once. Only a few counts were recorded for this clonotype. The chain joins TRBV7-2 to TRBJ1-2; D is perhaps TRBD1 (5 bases). The sequence came from an adult woman who had mild COVID-19 (a few samples of this study predate the infection). Cell type and time point are not known. Sample: PBMCs or a T cell subset sorted from them (not recorded which). CDR3 bases: TGTGCCAGCAGCTTAGCGATTGGCACAGGAAGGAGGACCCATGGCTACACCTTC. It translates to CASSLAIGTGRRTHGYTF.